This TCR beta chain came from a study of shared clonotypes between healthy human individuals. Study information: The donor pool was made up of two women and a few men aged 18 to 49.

The table came from immunoSEQ multiplex PCR; TCRdb's copy has only in-frame clones and leaves some out. This table holds hundreds of thousands of clones, around four fifths found once. There were no recent acute infections or vaccinations among the donors, who were healthy HIV-negative adults. CD4+ cell separation produced CD45RA+ naive and CD45RA-negative memory subsets. The CDR3 runs 12 residues. J was trimmed by 4 bases and V by 7 bases; bases with no gene match: 5. Germline loops: CDR1 SQVTM, CDR2 ANQGSEA. The chain joins TRBV29-1 to TRBJ1-1; 8 nucleotides agree with TRBD1. This TCR was recovered from a woman aged 25 to 45 in good health. The sample consisted of memory CD4+ T cells sorted from blood. The subset denotes: CD45RA-negative fraction. CDR3: CSERGTGTEAFF. As DNA, the CDR3 is TGCAGCGAGAGGGGGACAGGCACTGAAGCTTTCTTT.